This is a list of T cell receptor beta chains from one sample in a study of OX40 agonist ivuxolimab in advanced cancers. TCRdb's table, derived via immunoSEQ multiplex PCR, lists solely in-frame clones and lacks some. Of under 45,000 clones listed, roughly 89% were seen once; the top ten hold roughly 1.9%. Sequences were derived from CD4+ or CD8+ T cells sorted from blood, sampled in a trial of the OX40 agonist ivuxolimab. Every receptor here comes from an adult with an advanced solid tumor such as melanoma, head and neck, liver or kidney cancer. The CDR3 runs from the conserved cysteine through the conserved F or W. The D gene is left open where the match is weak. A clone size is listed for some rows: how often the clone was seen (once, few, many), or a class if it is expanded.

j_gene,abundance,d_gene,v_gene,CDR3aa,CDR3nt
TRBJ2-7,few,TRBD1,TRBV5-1,CASSLDRGVNEQYF,TGCGCCAGCAGCCTGGACAGGGGAGTCAACGAGCAGTACTTC
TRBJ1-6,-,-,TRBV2,CASSEGGFNSPLHF,TGTGCCAGCAGTGAAGGGGGGTTTAATTCACCCCTCCACTTT
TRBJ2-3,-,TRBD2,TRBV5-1,CASSLAGGLDTQYF,TGCGCCAGCAGCTTGGCGGGGGGGCTGGATACGCAGTATTTT
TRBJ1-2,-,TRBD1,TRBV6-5,CASSYEGATNYGYTF,TGTGCCAGCAGTTACGAGGGGGCCACCAACTATGGCTACACCTTC
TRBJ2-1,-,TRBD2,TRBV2,CASSAISGGTYNEQFF,TGTGCCAGCTCAGCGATTAGCGGGGGGACATACAATGAGCAGTTCTTC
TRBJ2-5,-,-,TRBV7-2,CASSLGGTQETQYF,TGTGCCAGCAGCTTAGGTGGGACCCAAGAGACCCAGTACTTC
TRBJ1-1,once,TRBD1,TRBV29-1,CSVYNRGVTNTEAFF,TGCAGCGTTTACAACAGGGGTGTAACGAACACTGAAGCTTTCTTT
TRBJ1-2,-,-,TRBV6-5,CASSYDRLSYGYTF,TGTGCCAGCAGTTATGACAGGCTCAGCTATGGCTACACCTTC
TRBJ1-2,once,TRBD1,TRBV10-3,CAIRERGGQRAPSNYGYTF,TGTGCCATCAGGGAGCGAGGGGGCCAACGGGCGCCATCTAACTATGGCTACACCTTC
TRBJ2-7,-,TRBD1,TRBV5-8,CASSLPRDRGLYEQYF,TGTGCCAGCAGCTTACCCCGGGACAGGGGGCTCTACGAGCAGTACTTC
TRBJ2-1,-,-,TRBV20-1,CSARNDEQFF,TGCAGTGCTAGAAACGACGAGCAGTTCTTC
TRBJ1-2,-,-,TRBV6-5,CASSYGSRGYGYTF,TGTGCCAGCAGTTACGGGTCGCGGGGCTATGGCTACACCTTC
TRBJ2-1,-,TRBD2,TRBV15,CATSRDYGSGSGTYNEQFF,TGTGCCACCAGCAGAGATTACGGTAGCGGGAGTGGAACCTACAATGAGCAGTTCTTC
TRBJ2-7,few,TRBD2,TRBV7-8,CASSFAGVQNEQYF,TGTGCCAGCAGCTTTGCGGGGGTCCAGAACGAGCAGTACTTC
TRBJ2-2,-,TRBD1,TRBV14,CASSQAKGTAPGELFF,TGTGCCAGCAGCCAGGCAAAGGGGACAGCTCCCGGGGAGCTGTTTTTT
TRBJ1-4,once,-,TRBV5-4,CASSLRGRNEKLFF,TGTGCCAGCAGCTTAAGGGGCAGGAATGAAAAACTGTTTTTT
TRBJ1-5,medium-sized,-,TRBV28,CASSLQNQPQHF,TGTGCCAGCAGTCTACAAAATCAGCCCCAGCATTTT
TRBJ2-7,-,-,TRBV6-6,CASSYSADYEQYF,TGTGCCAGCAGTTACTCGGCAGACTACGAGCAGTACTTC
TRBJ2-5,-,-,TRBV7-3,CASSRINQETQYF,TGTGCCAGCAGCAGAATTAACCAAGAGACCCAGTACTTC
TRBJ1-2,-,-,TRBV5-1,CASSLLVTDYGYTF,TGCGCCAGCAGCTTGCTAGTGACAGACTATGGCTACACCTTC
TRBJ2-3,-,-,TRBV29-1,CSGSKGGRNTQYF,TGCAGCGGGTCCAAGGGGGGGCGAAATACGCAGTATTTT
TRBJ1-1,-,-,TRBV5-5,CASSFDSVTEAFF,TGTGCCAGCAGCTTTGACAGCGTAACTGAAGCTTTCTTT
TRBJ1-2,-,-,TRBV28,CASWVRDEGNYGYTF,TGTGCCAGCTGGGTAAGGGACGAAGGAAACTATGGCTACACCTTC
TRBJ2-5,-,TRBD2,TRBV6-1,CASTRGLAGQETQYF,TGTGCCAGCACCCGGGGGCTAGCGGGCCAAGAGACCCAGTACTTC
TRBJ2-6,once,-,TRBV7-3,CASSRGQSGANVLTF,TGTGCCAGCAGCCGCGGCCAATCCGGGGCCAACGTCCTGACTTTC
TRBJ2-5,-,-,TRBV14,CASRPGGPTETQYF,TGTGCCAGCAGGCCCGGGGGGCCTACGGAGACCCAGTACTTC
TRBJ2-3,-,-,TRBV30,CAWSVRRAMLGTDTQYF,TGTGCCTGGAGTGTCCGGCGGGCCATGTTAGGGACAGATACGCAGTATTTT
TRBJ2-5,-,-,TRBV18,CASSSRVWETQYF,TGTGCCAGCTCTTCACGAGTGTGGGAGACCCAGTACTTC
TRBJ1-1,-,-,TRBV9,CASSVLGDTEAFF,TGTGCCAGCAGCGTATTGGGGGACACTGAAGCTTTCTTT
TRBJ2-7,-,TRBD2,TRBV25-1,CASRASGNRYEQYF,TGTGCCAGCAGGGCTAGCGGGAATCGGTACGAGCAGTACTTC
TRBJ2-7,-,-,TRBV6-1,CASSDTYEQYF,TGTGCCAGCAGCGACACTTACGAGCAGTACTTC
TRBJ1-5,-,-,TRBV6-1,CASSETGNQPQHF,TGTGCCAGCAGTGAAACAGGCAATCAGCCCCAGCATTTT
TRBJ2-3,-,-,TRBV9,CASSAAGFNTQYF,TGTGCCAGCAGCGCCGCAGGGTTTAATACGCAGTATTTT
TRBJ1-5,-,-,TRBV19,CASSIIGQGVNQPQHF,TGTGCCAGTAGTATAATTGGGCAGGGTGTGAATCAGCCCCAGCATTTT
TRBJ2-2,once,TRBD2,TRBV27,CASRIAGGLFGELFF,TGTGCCAGCAGAATAGCGGGGGGGCTGTTCGGGGAGCTGTTTTTT
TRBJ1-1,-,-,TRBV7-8,CASSFQLGGTEAFF,TGTGCCAGCAGCTTCCAGCTCGGGGGGACTGAAGCTTTCTTT
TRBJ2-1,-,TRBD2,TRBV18,CASSPSGTSPHEQFF,TGTGCCAGCTCACCATCCGGGACTAGCCCCCATGAGCAGTTCTTC
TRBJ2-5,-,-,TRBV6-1,CASSEVGQIGTQYF,TGTGCCAGCAGTGAAGTAGGGCAGATCGGGACCCAGTACTTC
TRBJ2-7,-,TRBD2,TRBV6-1,CASRRGGPEQYF,TGTGCCAGCAGGCGGGGGGGCCCCGAGCAGTACTTC
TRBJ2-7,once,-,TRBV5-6,CASSGGAGVIYEQYF,TGTGCCAGCAGCGGGGGGGCGGGAGTAATCTACGAGCAGTACTTC
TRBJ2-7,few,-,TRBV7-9,CASSFGPTSKYF,TGTGCCAGCAGCTTTGGACCTACGAGCAAGTACTTC
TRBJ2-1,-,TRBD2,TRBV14,CASSPPTAGTSGEQFF,TGTGCCAGCAGCCCCCCGACCGCCGGGACTAGCGGAGAGCAGTTCTTC
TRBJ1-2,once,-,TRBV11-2,CASSSIPAQRANYGYTF,TGTGCCAGCAGCTCCATCCCCGCGCAGCGTGCTAACTATGGCTACACCTTC
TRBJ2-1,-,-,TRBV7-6,CASSLTGDSSYNEQFF,TGTGCCAGCAGCTTAACGGGGGATAGCTCCTACAATGAGCAGTTCTTC
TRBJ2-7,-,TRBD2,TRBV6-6,CASRIASGGMYEQYF,TGTGCCAGCAGGATCGCAAGCGGGGGGATGTACGAGCAGTACTTC
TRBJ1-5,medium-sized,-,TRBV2,CASSEATQPQHF,TGTGCCAGCAGTGAAGCGACTCAGCCCCAGCATTTT
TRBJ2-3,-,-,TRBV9,CASSVGLGESTDTQYF,TGTGCCAGCAGCGTAGGCTTGGGGGAGAGCACAGATACGCAGTATTTT
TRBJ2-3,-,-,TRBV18,CASSPMGDTQYF,TGTGCCAGCTCACCCATGGGGGATACGCAGTATTTT
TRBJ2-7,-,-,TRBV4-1,CASSQDLREQYF,TGCGCCAGCAGCCAAGATCTGAGGGAGCAGTACTTC
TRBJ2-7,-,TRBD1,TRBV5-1,CASSHTGTGTYEQYF,TGCGCCAGCAGCCATACCGGGACAGGAACCTACGAGCAGTACTTC
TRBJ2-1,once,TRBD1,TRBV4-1,CASSPRDRGGVEQFF,TGCGCCAGCAGCCCCCGGGACAGGGGGGGCGTTGAGCAGTTCTTC
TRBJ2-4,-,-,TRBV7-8,CASSPRRGQTKNIQYF,TGTGCCAGCAGCCCCCGTAGAGGACAGACCAAAAACATTCAGTACTTC
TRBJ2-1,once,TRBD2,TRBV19,CASSVNAGVSYNEQFF,TGTGCCAGTAGTGTAAACGCGGGGGTTTCCTACAATGAGCAGTTCTTC
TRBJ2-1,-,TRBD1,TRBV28,CASSLGTGGPYNEQFF,TGTGCCAGCAGTTTGGGGACAGGGGGCCCTTACAATGAGCAGTTCTTC
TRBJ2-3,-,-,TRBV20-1,CSATGLDTQYF,TGCAGTGCCACTGGCCTGGATACGCAGTATTTT
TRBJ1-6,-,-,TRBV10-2,CASSDQGRLDNSPLHF,TGCGCCAGCAGTGACCAAGGACGGTTAGATAATTCACCCCTCCACTTT
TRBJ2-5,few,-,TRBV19,CASSMRDPGIATQYF,TGTGCCAGTAGTATGAGAGACCCAGGGATTGCGACCCAGTACTTC
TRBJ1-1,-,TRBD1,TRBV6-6,CASSYIPRGQTEAFF,TGTGCCAGCAGTTACATCCCCAGGGGGCAGACTGAAGCTTTCTTT
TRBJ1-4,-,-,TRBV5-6,CASSFKRIGSANEKLFF,TGTGCCAGCAGCTTTAAACGGATTGGGTCGGCTAATGAAAAACTGTTTTTT
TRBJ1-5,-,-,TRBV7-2,CASSPVGGYSNQPQHF,TGTGCCAGCAGCCCGGTGGGCGGGTATAGCAATCAGCCCCAGCATTTT